This TCR beta chain stems from a study of T cells after yellow fever vaccination. Study results and caveats: Post-booster reappearance was seen for most primary-vaccination clones (about 95% CD4, roughly 86% CD8).

The CDR3 is 15 amino acids. Per the germline V gene, CDR1 is SGHRS and CDR2 is YFSETQ. Trimming removed 4 bases from V and 0 bases from J, with 10 bases in between. Each CDR3 protein gets one entry after TCRdb re-called the 5' RACE reads with MiXCR. The sample consists of about 110,000 distinct CDR3 sequences, around 8.6% of them appearing once. This clonotype occurred many times. Its antigen remains unidentified. Sequences were derived from CD8+ T cells sorted from PBMCs, sampled 45 days after the yellow fever booster vaccination. This TCR came from a man aged 30 to 39 who received the YFV17D yellow fever vaccine. The chain has TRBV5-1 and TRBJ2-2; D may be TRBD1 or TRBD2 (5 bases each). The CDR3 sequence is CASSRDRTNTGELFF. The DNA for the CDR3 is TGCGCCAGCAGCCGGGACCGAACGAACACCGGGGAGCTGTTTTTT. Full variable domain (outside the CDR3, taken from reference TRBV5-1 and TRBJ2-2): KAGVTQTPRYLIKTRGQQVTLSCSPISGHRSVSWYQQTPGQGLQFLFEYFSETQRNKGNFPGRFSGRQFSNSRSEMNVSTLELGDSALYLCASSRDRTNTGELFFGEGSRLTVL.